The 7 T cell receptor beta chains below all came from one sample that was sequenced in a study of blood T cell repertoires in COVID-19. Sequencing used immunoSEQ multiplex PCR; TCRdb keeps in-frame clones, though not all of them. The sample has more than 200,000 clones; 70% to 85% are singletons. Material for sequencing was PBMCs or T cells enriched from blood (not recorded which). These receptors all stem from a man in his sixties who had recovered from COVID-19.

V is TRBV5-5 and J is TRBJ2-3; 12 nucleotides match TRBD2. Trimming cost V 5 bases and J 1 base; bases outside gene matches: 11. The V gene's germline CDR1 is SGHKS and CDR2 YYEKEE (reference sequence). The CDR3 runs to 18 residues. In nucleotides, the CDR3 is TGTGCCAGCAGGCGGACTAGCGGGGACGCCTCGGGCACAGATACGCAGTATTTT. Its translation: CASRRTSGDASGTDTQYF.

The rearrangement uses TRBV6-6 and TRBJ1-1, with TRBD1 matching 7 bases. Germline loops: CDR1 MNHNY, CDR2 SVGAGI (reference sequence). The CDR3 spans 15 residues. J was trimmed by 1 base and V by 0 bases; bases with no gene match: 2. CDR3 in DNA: TGTGCCAGCAGTTACTCAGGGACAGAGAACACTGAAGCTTTCTTT. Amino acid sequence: CASSYSGTENTEAFF.

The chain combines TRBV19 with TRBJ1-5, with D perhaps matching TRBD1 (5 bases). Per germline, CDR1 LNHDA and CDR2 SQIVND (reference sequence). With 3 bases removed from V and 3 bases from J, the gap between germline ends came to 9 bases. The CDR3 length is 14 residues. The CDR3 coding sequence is TGTGCCAGTAGTATTGCCAGGGACAATCAGCCCCAGCATTTT. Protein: CASSIARDNQPQHF.

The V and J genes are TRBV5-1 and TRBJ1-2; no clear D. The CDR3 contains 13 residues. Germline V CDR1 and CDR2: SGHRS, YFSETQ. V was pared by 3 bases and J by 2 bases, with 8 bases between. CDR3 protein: CASSSNLNYGYTF. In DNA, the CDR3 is TGCGCCAGCAGCTCCAACTTAAACTATGGCTACACCTTC.

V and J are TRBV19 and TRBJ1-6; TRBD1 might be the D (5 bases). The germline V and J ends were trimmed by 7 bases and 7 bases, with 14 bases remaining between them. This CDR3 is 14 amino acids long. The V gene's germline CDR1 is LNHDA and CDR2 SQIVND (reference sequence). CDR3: CASNTDRGNSPLHF. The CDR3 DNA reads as TGTGCCAGTAATACCGACCGGGGGAATTCACCCCTCCACTTT.

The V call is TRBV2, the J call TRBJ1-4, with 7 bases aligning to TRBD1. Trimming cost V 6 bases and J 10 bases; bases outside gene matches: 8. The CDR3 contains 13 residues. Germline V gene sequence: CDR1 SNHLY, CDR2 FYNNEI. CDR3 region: CASSQGVGGKLFF. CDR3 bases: TGTGCCAGCAGCCAGGGGGTGGGCGGAAAACTGTTTTTT. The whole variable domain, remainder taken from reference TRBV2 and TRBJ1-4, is EPEVTQTPSHQVTQMGQEVILRCVPISNHLYFYWYRQILGQKVEFLVSFYNNEISEKSEIFDDQFSVERPDGSNFTLKIRSTKLEDSAMYFCASSQGVGGKLFFGSGTQLSVL.

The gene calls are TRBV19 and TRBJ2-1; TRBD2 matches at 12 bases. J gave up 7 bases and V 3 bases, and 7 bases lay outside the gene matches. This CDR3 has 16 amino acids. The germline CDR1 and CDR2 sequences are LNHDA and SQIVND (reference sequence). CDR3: CASSMYLAGGWNEQFF. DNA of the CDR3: TGTGCCAGTAGTATGTACCTAGCGGGGGGGTGGAATGAGCAGTTCTTC. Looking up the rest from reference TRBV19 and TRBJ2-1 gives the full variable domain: DGGITQSPKYLFRKEGQNVTLSCEQNLNHDAMYWYRQDPGQGLRLIYYSQIVNDFQKGDIAEGYSVSREKKESFPLTVTSAQKNPTAFYLCASSMYLAGGWNEQFFGPGTRLTVL.